What follows are 32 T cell receptor beta chains derived from one specimen sequenced in a study of cytomegalovirus exposure and HLA in healthy donors. PCR was performed using 60 Vbeta and 13 Jbeta primers. The protocol was immunoSEQ multiplex PCR, while the TCRdb copy is restricted to in-frame clones and leaves out a portion. The table has just under 95,000 clones, almost 85% seen once. Sequencing was carried out using PBMCs. The receptors were sampled from a woman aged 18-35 years in good health and CMV-seropositive.

This clone occurred once. The V call is TRBV27, the J call TRBJ2-2; D gene uncertain. V dropped 7 bases and J dropped 1 base, with 4 bases sitting between them. The CDR3 contains 12 residues. The germline V gene has CDR1 MNHEY and CDR2 SMNVEV (reference sequence). The CDR3 DNA sequence: TGTGCCAGCACCAAGAACACCGGGGAGCTGTTTTTT. Amino acid sequence: CASTKNTGELFF.

The CDR3 DNA follows: TGTGCCAGCAGTTTCAGTCTTGGGGCGTTCGAGCAGTACTTC. It codes for CASSFSLGAFEQYF. This chain links TRBV28 with TRBJ2-7, with TRBD1 as a possible D gene (5 bases). The CDR3 consists of 14 residues. V was shortened by 3 bases and J by 6 bases, with 15 bases between the two germline ends. Looked up from germline, CDR1 is MDHEN and CDR2 is SYDVKM.

The rearrangement uses TRBV7-2 and TRBJ1-1, with D possibly TRBD1 on 6 matching bases. Germline loops: CDR1 SGHTA, CDR2 FQGNSA. The CDR3 extends over 13 amino acids. V lost 4 bases and J 2 bases, leaving 8 bases between the germline ends. CDR3 amino acids: CASSSDSNTEAFF. CDR3 in DNA: TGTGCCAGCAGCTCGGACAGCAACACTGAAGCTTTCTTT.

The rearrangement links TRBV7-9 to TRBJ2-7; 8 bases are shared with TRBD1. The CDR3 extends over 15 amino acids. The germline V gene encodes CDR1 SEHNR and CDR2 FQNEAQ (reference sequence). V was clipped by 1 base and J by 3 bases; unmatched bases: 5. The CDR3 DNA follows: TGTGCCAGCAGCTTAGGCTCAGGGGGCAACTACGAGCAGTACTTC. It encodes CASSLGSGGNYEQYF.

A few counts support this clone. The rearrangement uses TRBV6-1 and TRBJ2-3; 10 bases agree with TRBD2. Germline V gene data show CDR1 as MNHNS and CDR2 as SASEGT. V lost 6 bases to trimming and J lost 3 bases; unmatched junction nucleotides: 6. The CDR3 has 15 residues. The CDR3 protein is CASRQLAGSTDTQYF. CDR3 DNA: TGTGCCAGCAGACAACTAGCGGGGAGTACAGATACGCAGTATTTT.

The chain uses TRBV2 and TRBJ2-5, with 15 bases that match TRBD2. The CDR3 sequence is 14 residues long. Unmatched junction bases numbered 0, after V lost 3 bases and J lost 7 bases. CDR1 SNHLY and CDR2 FYNNEI come from the germline V gene. For the CDR3, the DNA is TGTGCCAGCAGTGAGGGACTAGCGGGAGGGACCCAGTACTTC. This translates into CASSEGLAGGTQYF.

The chain joins TRBV29-1 to TRBJ1-2; the match to TRBD1 covers 9 bases. V trimming: 6 bases; J trimming: 2 bases; junction bases outside the gene matches: 7. The CDR3 runs 14 residues. From germline, CDR1 is SQVTM and CDR2 ANQGSEA. The CDR3 DNA is TGCAGCGTGAAGACAGGGGGAGGAAACTATGGCTACACCTTC. The encoded protein is CSVKTGGGNYGYTF.

On this clone itself: One junction end disagrees with the germline gene, perhaps due to a read error. The V call is TRBV9, the J call TRBJ2-1; the match to TRBD2 covers 7 bases. The CDR3 is made up of 13 amino acids. Germline V gene lookup returns CDR1 SGDLS and CDR2 YYNGEE. CDR3 protein: CATGLDPYNEQFF. The CDR3 DNA follows: TGCGCGACTGGACTAGATCCCTACAATGAGCAGTTCTTC. Filled out from reference TRBV9 and TRBJ2-1, the complete variable domain reads DSGVTQTPKHLITATGQRVTLRCSPRSGDLSVYWYQQSLDQGLQFLIQYYNGEERAKGNILERFSAQQFPDLHSELNLSSLELGDSALYFCATGLDPYNEQFFGPGTRLTVL.

The J gene is TRBJ2-3, the V gene TRBV4-1, with D possibly TRBD1 on 5 matching bases. The CDR3 totals 19 residues. Deletions cut 0 bases from V and 4 bases from J, with 23 bases between. Germline V gene data show CDR1 as MGHRA and CDR2 as YSYEKL. CDR3 DNA sequence: TGCGCCAGCAGCCAAGACCCTACACTACTCAGGGATTTCGCAGATACGCAGTATTTT. This sequence encodes CASSQDPTLLRDFADTQYF.

The chain is built from TRBV9 and TRBJ2-5, with D possibly matching TRBD1 (7 bases). Germline loops: CDR1 SGDLS, CDR2 YYNGEE. CDR3 length: 17 residues. With 0 bases removed from V and 5 bases from J, the gap between germline ends came to 20 bases. CDR3 region: CASSVGAGTAGRETQYF. Written as DNA, the CDR3 is TGTGCCAGCAGCGTAGGAGCCGGGACAGCGGGTAGGGAGACCCAGTACTTC.

This clone is judged medium-sized. The V gene is TRBV6-5, the J gene TRBJ1-1; weak D call: TRBD1 (6 bases). V lost 10 bases and J 8 bases, leaving 14 bases between the germline ends. The CDR3 covers 11 residues. Per germline, CDR1 MNHEY and CDR2 SVGAGI. CDR3 sequence reads: CATKKGVEAFF. The CDR3, as DNA: TGTGCCACCAAAAAGGGGGTAGAAGCTTTCTTT.

The sample holds a few counts of this clone. The chain employs TRBV4-1 and TRBJ1-5; D ambiguous. V lost 3 bases to trimming and J lost 1 base, with 16 bases between them. CDR3 length: 17 amino acids. Germline lookup yields CDR1 MGHRA and CDR2 YSYEKL. The CDR3 DNA reads as TGCGCCAGCAGCCATGCCGACGGAGCATCGAGCAATCAGCCCCAGCATTTT. Its translation: CASSHADGASSNQPQHF.

This clone has a handful of counts. Other DNA sequences in the same sample also yield this CDR3. This chain joins TRBV4-1 and TRBJ1-2; D is ambiguous. The CDR3 runs to 14 residues. Germline values: CDR1 MGHRA, CDR2 YSYEKL. V was shortened by 1 base and J by 1 base, with 7 bases between the two germline ends. CDR3 sequence: CASSQVTGNYGYTF. The CDR3 nucleotides are TGCGCCAGCAGCCAAGTCACGGGTAACTATGGCTACACCTTC.

The gene calls are TRBV10-3 and TRBJ2-7; D perhaps matches TRBD1 (6 bases). From germline, CDR1 is ENHRY and CDR2 SYGVKD. The CDR3 extends over 15 amino acids. Trimming took off 3 bases at V and 3 bases at J, with 15 bases between the two ends. CDR3 sequence: CAISEETGKNYEQYF. CDR3 nucleotides: TGTGCCATCAGTGAAGAGACAGGCAAGAACTACGAGCAGTACTTC.

This rearrangement joins TRBV27 to TRBJ2-7; no firm D call. This CDR3 is built from 15 residues. The V gene lost 3 bases and the J gene lost 2 bases, with 14 bases spanning the gap. CDR1 and CDR2 from the germline V gene are MNHEY and SMNVEV (reference sequence). DNA for the CDR3: TGTGCCAGCAGTTTCCGCTTCATAGTTCCCTACGAGCAGTACTTC. Protein: CASSFRFIVPYEQYF.

This chain joins TRBV7-3 and TRBJ2-1; D is possibly TRBD1 (5 bases). This CDR3 has 15 residues. Looked up from germline, CDR1 is SGHTA and CDR2 is FQGTGA. Trimming removed 6 bases from V and 1 base from J, with 13 bases in between. CDR3 loop: CASSPGFPSYNEQFF. DNA of the CDR3: TGTGCCAGCAGTCCAGGGTTCCCTTCCTACAATGAGCAGTTCTTC.

This chain joins TRBV5-1 and TRBJ1-2; D may be TRBD1 (5 bases). This CDR3 has 20 amino acids. V gave up 4 bases and J gave up 4 bases, with 32 bases separating them. Germline assignment: CDR1 SGHRS and CDR2 YFSETQ. CDR3 DNA sequence: TGCGCCAGCAGCAGCAAACTGGGACTGGATTCAGGATTCGGAATCTATGGCTACACCTTC. It translates to CASSSKLGLDSGFGIYGYTF.

The rearrangement links TRBV15 to TRBJ2-5; 9 bases are shared with TRBD2. The CDR3 consists of 15 residues. V shed 5 bases and J 4 bases; nucleotides not matched to a gene: 8. Germline V lookup: CDR1 LNHNV, CDR2 YYDKDF (reference sequence). The CDR3 loop is CATSYRTSVTETQYF. CDR3 DNA sequence: TGTGCCACCAGCTACCGGACTAGCGTAACAGAGACCCAGTACTTC.

This clone showed up just once. The rearrangement links TRBV6-1 to TRBJ2-5; D is perhaps TRBD1 (5 bases). This CDR3 spans 13 amino acids. The V gene's germline CDR1 is MNHNS and CDR2 SASEGT. V was cut by 5 bases and J by 0 bases, with 7 bases left in between. DNA of the CDR3: TGTGCCAGCAGTCAGGGCTACCAAGAGACCCAGTACTTC. Amino acids: CASSQGYQETQYF.

The gene calls are TRBV6-1 and TRBJ2-7, with TRBD1 as a possible D gene (6 bases). This CDR3 is 12 amino acids long. The ends were cut back, 7 bases at V and 3 bases at J, with 10 bases in the middle. Germline V CDR1 and CDR2: MNHNS, SASEGT. CDR3 nucleotides: TGTGCCAGCATTGGCAGGGGCTACGAGCAGTACTTC. Its translation: CASIGRGYEQYF.

This chain joins TRBV4-1 and TRBJ2-3, with D tentatively TRBD1 (5 bases). The CDR3 consists of 15 residues. The germline gives CDR1 MGHRA, CDR2 YSYEKL. Trimming cost V 0 bases and J 5 bases, with 12 bases left between them. CDR3 nucleotides: TGCGCCAGCAGCCAAGATATGAACAGGCTAGATACGCAGTATTTT. Its protein is CASSQDMNRLDTQYF.

The rearrangement links TRBV7-9 to TRBJ2-1, with 10 bases matching TRBD2. Germline V gene lookup returns CDR1 SEHNR and CDR2 FQNEAQ (reference sequence). V dropped 4 bases and J dropped 7; count of bases not matched to a gene: 13. The CDR3 is made up of 17 amino acids. The CDR3 spells CASSSTPSGRPVNEQFF. The CDR3 region has the DNA TGTGCCAGCAGCTCGACACCTAGCGGGAGACCGGTAAATGAGCAGTTCTTC.

The J gene is TRBJ1-2, the V gene TRBV4-1; D call uncertain. CDR3 length: 16 amino acids. The germline V and J ends were trimmed by 1 base and 3 bases, with 15 bases remaining between them. In germline, CDR1 is MGHRA, CDR2 YSYEKL. CDR3: CASSQVTRRSDYGYTF. In DNA form, the CDR3 reads TGCGCCAGCAGCCAAGTGACTCGTAGGTCGGACTATGGCTACACCTTC.

This clone has only a few counts. The V and J genes are TRBV2 and TRBJ1-1; a weak D match, TRBD1 (6 bases). The germline V and J ends were trimmed by 5 bases and 4 bases, with 17 bases remaining between them. Looked up from germline, CDR1 is SNHLY and CDR2 is FYNNEI. This CDR3 spans 15 amino acids. CDR3: CASSRRLQGSTEAFF. The CDR3 DNA reads as TGTGCCAGCAGTCGCCGCCTTCAGGGGAGCACTGAAGCTTTCTTT.

V and J are TRBV29-1 and TRBJ2-1; the D gene is possibly TRBD1 (5 bases). With 6 bases removed from V and 4 bases from J, the gap between germline ends came to 19 bases. CDR1 is SQVTM, CDR2 ANQGSEA, per germline. There are 15 residues in the CDR3. CDR3 in DNA: TGCAGCGTGCAAACGGTTACAGGTTCTTACAATGAGCAGTTCTTC. It specifies CSVQTVTGSYNEQFF.

This rearrangement joins TRBV6-1 to TRBJ1-6, with 9 positions matching TRBD1. The germline CDR1 and CDR2 sequences are MNHNS and SASEGT. V lost 6 bases, J lost 7 bases, and 7 bases stayed unmatched. This CDR3 comprises 15 residues. As DNA, the CDR3 is TGTGCCAGCAGGGGCTGGGGACAGGGCAATTCACCCCTCCACTTT. Translated: CASRGWGQGNSPLHF.

A single count supports this clone. The CDR3 here is CASRGQGGSNQPQHF. CDR3 sequence (DNA): TGTGCCAGTAGGGGACAGGGTGGCAGCAATCAGCCCCAGCATTTT. V usage is TRBV19 and J usage is TRBJ1-5; 9 nucleotides align to TRBD1. Germline values: CDR1 LNHDA, CDR2 SQIVND (reference sequence). Trimming at V came to 6 bases and at J to 1 base, leaving 4 bases not matched to a gene. This CDR3 is built from 15 residues.

The V and J genes are TRBV30 and TRBJ1-1; the D gene is possibly TRBD1 (6 bases). In germline, CDR1 is GTSNPN, CDR2 SVGIG (reference sequence). CDR3 length: 11 amino acids. V was cut by 4 bases and J by 11 bases, with 14 bases left in between. In nucleotides, the CDR3 is TGTGCCTGGAAACAGGGATCGGGGGCTTTCTTT. Translation: CAWKQGSGAFF.

The chain carries TRBV5-6 and TRBJ2-2; D might be TRBD2 (5 bases). The germline V gene encodes CDR1 SGHDT and CDR2 YYEEEE. This CDR3 region has 14 residues. V was shortened by 4 bases and J by 2 bases, with 9 bases between the two germline ends. The CDR3 loop reads CASSNGLNTGELFF. The DNA for the CDR3 is TGTGCCAGCAGCAATGGACTTAACACCGGGGAGCTGTTTTTT.

This clone showed up just once. This CDR3 is CASSRDRMNTEAFF. The CDR3 DNA is TGTGCCAGCTCACGGGACAGGATGAACACTGAAGCTTTCTTT. The J gene is TRBJ1-1, the V gene TRBV18; 8 bases are shared with TRBD1. Germline CDR1 reads KGHSH; CDR2 reads LQKENI. The CDR3 has 14 residues. J was trimmed by 0 bases and V by 4 bases; bases with no gene match: 1.

The chain joins TRBV19 to TRBJ2-1; D might be TRBD2 (6 bases). This CDR3 is built from 13 residues. Germline values: CDR1 LNHDA, CDR2 SQIVND (reference sequence). With 8 bases removed from V and 6 bases from J, the gap between germline ends came to 14 bases. Here the CDR3 DNA reads TGTGCCAGTCCCTTAGCGGCTACCAATGAGCAGTTCTTC. Encoded protein: CASPLAATNEQFF.

This chain joins TRBV19 and TRBJ1-1; 7 bases map to TRBD1. V was clipped by 4 bases and J by 5 bases; unmatched bases: 7. The length of the CDR3 is 14 residues. The V gene's germline CDR1 is LNHDA and CDR2 SQIVND (reference sequence). CDR3 coding DNA: TGTGCCAGTAGTAGGGACAAGGGGGCTACTGAAGCTTTCTTT. The encoded protein is CASSRDKGATEAFF. Full variable domain (outside the CDR3, taken from reference TRBV19 and TRBJ1-1): DGGITQSPKYLFRKEGQNVTLSCEQNLNHDAMYWYRQDPGQGLRLIYYSQIVNDFQKGDIAEGYSVSREKKESFPLTVTSAQKNPTAFYLCASSRDKGATEAFFGQGTRLTVV.